The 2 T cell receptor beta chains below come from one sample, sequenced in a study of spatial heterogeneity in lung cancer. Time point noted: sample taken at primary tumor resection. MiXCR was run by TCRdb on the 5' RACE reads, yielding one entry per CDR3 protein. The data contain 2,000 to 3,000 distinct CDR3 sequences, around 23% of them singletons. Their antigens are not known. Broader study findings: How many expanded intratumoral alpha and beta TCRs were present tracked the tumor mutation count, which was a count of nonsynonymous mutations.

Source: lung tumor tissue, taken at surgery. These receptors came from a male donor with early-stage non-small cell lung cancer.

This clonotype was detected a few times. The library was designed around alpha chains, so this beta chain is a stray read whose abundance carries little weight. The V gene is TRBV3-1, the J gene TRBJ1-2; D is undetermined. This CDR3 contains 11 residues. Trimming stripped 1 base from V and 5 bases from J, with 2 bases between. The germline CDR1 and CDR2 sequences are LGHDT and YNNKEL (reference sequence). The CDR3 DNA follows: TGTGCCAGCAGCCAAGGGTATGGCTACACCTTC. As protein: CASSQGYGYTF.

About this clonotype: This beta chain was picked up by a library intended for alpha chains and is off target, so its count carries little meaning. The J gene is TRBJ1-2, the V gene TRBV19; perhaps TRBD1 as D (5 bases). CDR1 and CDR2 from the germline V gene are LNHDA and SQIVND (reference sequence). The CDR3 runs to 14 residues. V dropped 5 bases and J dropped 4 bases, with 14 bases sitting between them. This CDR3 reads CASSQQETIYGYTF. DNA for the CDR3: TGTGCCAGTAGTCAACAGGAGACCATCTATGGCTACACCTTC.